This entry concerns a single TCR beta chain. The data were taken from a study of blood T cell repertoires in COVID-19. Study-wide context: From T cells, B-cell-depleted T cells, or PBMCs came the material, which was cDNA or gDNA.

V was pared by 5 bases and J by 7 bases, with 8 bases of the junction left unmatched. CDR1 and CDR2 from the germline V gene are SEHNR and FQNEAQ (reference sequence). The length of the CDR3 is 14 residues. Per the study methods: Estimates of nucleated cell counts were drawn from the amplification of reference gene primers. Here immunoSEQ multiplex PCR was the method, and the copy in TCRdb shows in-frame clones only, minus some. V, J and clone size derive from that table, while D and trimming were established from the DNA sequence. The data show roughly 190,000 clones, roughly 81% seen once. The TCR was taken from a woman in her 70s with active or convalescent COVID-19. Sequences were obtained from peripheral blood. The gene calls are TRBV7-9 and TRBJ1-2; 9 bases are a match to TRBD1. The DNA for the CDR3 is TGTGCCAGCAGCCTACTGAACAGGGGGCTTGGCTACACCTTC. Its translation is CASSLLNRGLGYTF.